In this sample, the clone carrying this TCR beta chain turned up many times. Time point of the sample: sample taken at primary tumor resection. No cell sorting; template was whole RNA from tumor, lung tissue or PBMC. The donor population consisted of approximately 79 patients with untreated, early-stage non-small cell lung cancer. TCRdb recomputed calls from the 5' RACE reads with MiXCR, one row per CDR3 protein. The table includes tens of thousands of distinct CDR3 sequences, 3.5% to 5.5% detected once. The sample originates from a study of spatial heterogeneity in lung cancer. The wider study: Each unique TCR and UMI combination was seen more than ten times on average in raw reads.

Germline V CDR1 and CDR2: MNHEY, SVGEGT. The CDR3 is made up of 12 amino acids. Trimming left V 8 bases short and J 3 bases short, with 9 bases between. The sequence was collected from a male donor with early-stage non-small cell lung cancer. The gene calls are TRBV6-2 or TRBV6-3 and TRBJ2-3; D gene ambiguous. Sequences were derived from PBMCs, sampled at surgery. CDR3 loop: CASPISTDTQYF. For the CDR3, the DNA is TGTGCCAGCCCTATATCAACAGATACGCAGTATTTT.